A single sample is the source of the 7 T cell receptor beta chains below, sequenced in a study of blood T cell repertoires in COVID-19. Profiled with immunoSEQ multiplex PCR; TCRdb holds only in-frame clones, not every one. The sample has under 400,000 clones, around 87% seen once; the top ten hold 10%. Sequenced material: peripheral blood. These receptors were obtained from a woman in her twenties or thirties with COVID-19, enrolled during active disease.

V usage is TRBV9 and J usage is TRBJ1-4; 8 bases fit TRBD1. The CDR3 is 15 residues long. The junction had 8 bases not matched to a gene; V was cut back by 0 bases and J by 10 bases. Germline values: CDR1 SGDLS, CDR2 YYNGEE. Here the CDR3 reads CASSVGGQGVGKLFF. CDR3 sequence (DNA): TGTGCCAGCAGCGTAGGCGGACAGGGAGTCGGAAAACTGTTTTTT.

The CDR3, as DNA: TGTGCCTGGACCGGACAGCCGGGATCGCCCCAGCATTTT. Its protein product is CAWTGQPGSPQHF. The chain has TRBV30 and TRBJ1-5, with a tentative D call TRBD1 (6 bases). The CDR3 runs 13 residues. V was clipped by 4 bases and J by 9 bases, with 16 bases between them. Germline V CDR1 and CDR2: GTSNPN, SVGIG (reference sequence). Supplemented by reference TRBV30 and TRBJ1-5, the full variable domain reads SQTIHQWPATLVQPVGSPLSLECTVEGTSNPNLYWYRQAAGRGLQLLFYSVGIGQISSEVPQNLSASRPQDRQFILSSKKLLLSDSGFYLCAWTGQPGSPQHFGDGTRLSIL.

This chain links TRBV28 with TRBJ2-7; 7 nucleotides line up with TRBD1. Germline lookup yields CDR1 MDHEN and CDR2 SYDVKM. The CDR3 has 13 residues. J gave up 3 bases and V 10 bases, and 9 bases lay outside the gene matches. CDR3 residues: CATLGQTIYEQYF. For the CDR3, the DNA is TGTGCCACCCTGGGACAGACCATCTACGAGCAGTACTTC.

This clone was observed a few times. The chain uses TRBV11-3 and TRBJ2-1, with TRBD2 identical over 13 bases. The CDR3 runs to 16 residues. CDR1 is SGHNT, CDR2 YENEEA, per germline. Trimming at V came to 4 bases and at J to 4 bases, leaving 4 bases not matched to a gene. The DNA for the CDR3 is TGTGCCAGCAGCTATGGGACTAGCGGGATTTACAATGAGCAGTTCTTC. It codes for CASSYGTSGIYNEQFF.

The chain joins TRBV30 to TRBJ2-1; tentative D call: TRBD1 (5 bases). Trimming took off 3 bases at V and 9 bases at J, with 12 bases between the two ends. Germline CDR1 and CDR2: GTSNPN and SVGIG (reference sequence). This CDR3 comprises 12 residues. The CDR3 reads CAWRLGVGEQFF. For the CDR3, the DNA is TGTGCCTGGAGGTTAGGGGTGGGTGAGCAGTTCTTC. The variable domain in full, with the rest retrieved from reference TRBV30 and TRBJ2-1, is SQTIHQWPATLVQPVGSPLSLECTVEGTSNPNLYWYRQAAGRGLQLLFYSVGIGQISSEVPQNLSASRPQDRQFILSSKKLLLSDSGFYLCAWRLGVGEQFFGPGTRLTVL.

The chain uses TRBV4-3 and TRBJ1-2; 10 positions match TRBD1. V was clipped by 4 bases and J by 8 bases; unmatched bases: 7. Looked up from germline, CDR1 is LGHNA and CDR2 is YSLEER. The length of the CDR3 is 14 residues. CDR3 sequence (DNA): TGCGCCAGCAGCCCGACAGGGGGCGGATACGGCTACACCTTC. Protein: CASSPTGGGYGYTF.

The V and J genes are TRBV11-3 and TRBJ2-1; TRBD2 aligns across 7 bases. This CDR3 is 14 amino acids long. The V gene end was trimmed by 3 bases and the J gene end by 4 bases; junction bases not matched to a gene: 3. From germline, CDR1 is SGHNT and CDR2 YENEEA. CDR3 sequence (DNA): TGTGCCAGCAGCTTGCGGGAGAGTTACAATGAGCAGTTCTTC. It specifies CASSLRESYNEQFF. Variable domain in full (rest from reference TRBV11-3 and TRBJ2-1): EAGVVQSPRYKIIEKKQPVAFWCNPISGHNTLYWYLQNLGQGPELLIRYENEEAVDDSQLPKDRFSAERLKGVDSTLKIQPAELGDSAVYLCASSLRESYNEQFFGPGTRLTVL.